Listed here are 18 T cell receptor beta chains from one sample, sequenced in a study of T cell repertoires in cytomegalovirus infection. TCRdb reanalysed the reads using MiXCR and keeps one entry per CDR3 protein. Of approximately 200,000 distinct CDR3 sequences listed, approximately 22% are singletons. Sequencing was performed on CD8+ T cells from PBMCs. These receptors all come from a human donor in good health (CMV status not recorded). Some clones in this sample may be carry-over from other donors' samples.

This rearrangement joins TRBV5-1 to TRBJ2-1, with 11 bases matching TRBD2. The CDR3 is made up of 17 amino acids. V lost 4 bases and J lost 5; bases outside the gene matches: 11. In germline, CDR1 is SGHRS, CDR2 YFSETQ. The CDR3 loop is CASSRWLAGGDHNEQFF. The CDR3 DNA is TGCGCCAGCAGCCGGTGGCTAGCGGGGGGAGATCACAATGAGCAGTTCTTC. The full variable domain, in which reference TRBV5-1 and TRBJ2-1 provide the parts outside the CDR3, is KAGVTQTPRYLIKTRGQQVTLSCSPISGHRSVSWYQQTPGQGLQFLFEYFSETQRNKGNFPGRFSGRQFSNSRSEMNVSTLELGDSALYLCASSRWLAGGDHNEQFFGPGTRLTVL.

This clonotype was seen ten or more times. This sequence joins TRBV2 and TRBJ2-7, with D maybe TRBD2 (6 bases). The CDR3 is 12 amino acids. Per germline, CDR1 SNHLY and CDR2 FYNNEI. V was shortened by 7 bases and J by 4 bases, with 11 bases between the two germline ends. For the CDR3, the DNA is TGTGCCAGCATTGGAGGGAGGTACGAGCAGTACTTC. Protein sequence: CASIGGRYEQYF.

This chain connects TRBV29-1 to TRBJ1-1; D gene unclear. V was cut by 0 bases and J by 6 bases, with 17 bases left in between. The germline V gene encodes CDR1 SQVTM and CDR2 ANQGSEA. CDR3 length: 15 residues. The CDR3 sequence is CSVEDVRRRGPEAFF. In nucleotides, the CDR3 is TGCAGCGTTGAAGATGTGAGACGGCGGGGTCCTGAAGCTTTCTTT.

The chain is built from TRBV15 and TRBJ2-1, with D maybe TRBD2 (7 bases). This CDR3 is built from 15 residues. V was pared by 0 bases and J by 2 bases, with 8 bases between. CDR1 and CDR2 from the germline V gene are LNHNV and YYDKDF (reference sequence). The CDR3 nucleotides read TGTGCCACCAGCAGAGAAGGGGGGGCCTACAATGAGCAGTTCTTC. This gives the protein CATSREGGAYNEQFF.

This chain connects TRBV25-1 to TRBJ1-1; no definite D call. Germline assignment: CDR1 MGHDK and CDR2 SYGVNS. The CDR3 consists of 13 residues. The V gene lost 1 base and the J gene lost 5 bases, with 8 bases spanning the gap. The CDR3 nucleotides read TGTGCCAGCAGTGAATTGATTAGTACTGAAGCTTTCTTT. This sequence encodes CASSELISTEAFF.

V usage is TRBV7-2 and J usage is TRBJ2-1; D is ambiguous. Trimming left V 2 bases short and J 2 bases short, with 10 bases between. The CDR3 loop spans 15 amino acids. CDR1 SGHTA and CDR2 FQGNSA come from the germline V gene. The CDR3 DNA is TGTGCCAGCAGCTTATCCCAGGCCACCTACAATGAGCAGTTCTTC. Its translation: CASSLSQATYNEQFF.

In its sample, this clonotype was seen many times. The chain combines TRBV7-4 with TRBJ1-2, with D possibly TRBD1 on 5 matching bases. Deletions cut 5 bases from V and 7 bases from J, with 14 bases between. This CDR3 has 13 residues. CDR1 and CDR2 from the germline V gene are SGHVT and SQSDAQ. This CDR3 reads CASSHYGGTGYTF. The CDR3, as DNA: TGTGCCAGCAGCCATTACGGGGGTACTGGCTACACCTTC.

The chain uses TRBV15 and TRBJ2-2; D is undetermined. The CDR3 has 15 amino acids. V lost 7 bases to trimming and J lost 6 bases, with 18 bases between them. CDR1 LNHNV and CDR2 YYDKDF come from the germline V gene (reference sequence). For the CDR3, the DNA is TGTGCCACCACCACCCTCTCCGGTGCCGCCGGGGAGCTGTTTTTT. Residues: CATTTLSGAAGELFF.

The V gene is TRBV20-1, the J gene TRBJ2-7, with D possibly matching TRBD1 (6 bases). V was pared by 7 bases and J by 3 bases, with 16 bases between. The CDR3 covers 13 residues. Per germline, CDR1 DFQATT and CDR2 SNEGSKA (reference sequence). The CDR3 sequence: CSVRPGTLYEQYF. In DNA, the CDR3 is TGCAGTGTCCGGCCAGGGACACTCTACGAGCAGTACTTC.

This clonotype has only a few counts. This sequence joins TRBV29-1 and TRBJ2-1, with D possibly TRBD1 on 5 matching bases. Germline CDR1 is SQVTM and CDR2 is ANQGSEA. The CDR3 spans 17 residues. The ends were cut back, 1 base at V and 2 bases at J, with 18 bases in the middle. In nucleotides, the CDR3 is TGCAGCGTTGAAGGATACTCGCCAGGGCTCCCCTACAATGAGCAGTTCTTC. This sequence encodes CSVEGYSPGLPYNEQFF.

The V gene is TRBV7-6, the J gene TRBJ1-1; D is unclear. This CDR3 has 15 amino acids. Germline CDR1 is SGHVS and CDR2 is FNYEAQ. Trimming shortened V by 1 base and J by 3 bases, and 12 bases separated the two germline ends. The CDR3 DNA reads as TGTGCCAGCAGCTTAGTTCCTTCGACGGACACTGAAGCTTTCTTT. As protein: CASSLVPSTDTEAFF.

This sequence joins TRBV14 and TRBJ1-2; tentatively, D is TRBD1 (5 bases). This CDR3 is built from 13 residues. Germline lookup yields CDR1 SGHDN and CDR2 FVKESK. V lost 6 bases and J lost 5, with 13 bases in between. CDR3: CASSSDGGYGYTF. CDR3 DNA sequence: TGTGCCAGCAGTTCCGACGGGGGTTATGGCTACACCTTC.

V usage is TRBV19 and J usage is TRBJ2-3; 10 nucleotides agree with TRBD1. Germline CDR1 is LNHDA and CDR2 is SQIVND (reference sequence). CDR3 length: 16 amino acids. V gave up 5 bases and J gave up 0 bases; unmatched junction bases: 5. CDR3 residues: CASSGQGVWSTDTQYF. For the CDR3, the DNA is TGTGCCAGTAGTGGACAGGGGGTTTGGAGCACAGATACGCAGTATTTT.

The genes are TRBV20-1 and TRBJ1-1; a weak D match, TRBD1 (5 bases). The CDR3 is 12 amino acids. Per germline, CDR1 DFQATT and CDR2 SNEGSKA (reference sequence). Trimming removed 1 base from V and 4 bases from J, with 7 bases in between. The CDR3 DNA is TGCAGTGCTAGAGCGGGGGGCACTGAAGCTTTCTTT. Its translation: CSARAGGTEAFF.

This rearrangement joins TRBV6-5 to TRBJ2-7; weak D call: TRBD1 (6 bases). The CDR3 has 13 amino acids. The V gene's germline CDR1 is MNHEY and CDR2 SVGAGI. Trimming took off 2 bases at V and 5 bases at J, with 10 bases between the two ends. CDR3 bases: TGTGCCAGCAGTTACCAGGGGAGAAACGAGCAGTACTTC. Its translation is CASSYQGRNEQYF.

This clonotype occurred a few times. The CDR3 loop is CASSQDPDRSSYEQYF. DNA of the CDR3: TGTGCCAGCAGCCAAGATCCCGATAGGAGCTCCTACGAGCAGTACTTC. V is TRBV14 and J is TRBJ2-7; D gene ambiguous. Per the germline V gene, CDR1 is SGHDN and CDR2 is FVKESK. Trimming stripped 0 bases from V and 0 bases from J, with 12 bases between. CDR3 length: 16 amino acids.

There are a few counts of this clonotype. The rearrangement joins TRBV7-7 to TRBJ2-2; 14 bases match TRBD2. The CDR3 is 19 amino acids. From germline, CDR1 is SSHAT and CDR2 FNYEAQ (reference sequence). Germline trimming cut 5 bases from V and 3 bases from J; bases unmatched to any gene: 11. In DNA form, the CDR3 reads TGTGCCAGCAGCCGAAGACTAGCGGGGGGGCCTGAGGACACCGGGGAGCTGTTTTTT. This sequence encodes CASSRRLAGGPEDTGELFF.

V is TRBV28 and J is TRBJ1-6; D unresolved. CDR1 and CDR2 (germline): MDHEN, SYDVKM. V lost 10 bases and J lost 7, with 11 bases in between. This CDR3 region has 12 residues. The CDR3 sequence: CAIDTGNSPLHF. The DNA of the CDR3 is TGTGCCATCGACACGGGAAATTCACCCCTCCACTTT.